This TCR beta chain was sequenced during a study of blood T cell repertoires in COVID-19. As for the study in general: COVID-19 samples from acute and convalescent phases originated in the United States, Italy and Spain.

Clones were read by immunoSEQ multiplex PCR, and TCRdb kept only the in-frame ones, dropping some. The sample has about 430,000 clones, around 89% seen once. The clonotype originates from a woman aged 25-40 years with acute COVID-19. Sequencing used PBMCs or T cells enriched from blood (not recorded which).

The CDR3 loop is CASSKSPGQGAWNTEAFF. The DNA for the CDR3 is TGTGCCAGCAGCAAATCACCGGGACAGGGGGCTTGGAACACTGAAGCTTTCTTT. This chain connects TRBV5-5 to TRBJ1-1; 12 bases match TRBD1. Germline CDR1 SGHKS, CDR2 YYEKEE (reference sequence). The J segment lost 1 base and the V segment lost 4 bases, leaving 11 bases of the junction unmatched. The CDR3 spans 18 residues.